Following are 16 T cell receptor beta chains from one sample sequenced in a study of post-analysis software for immune sequencing data. Study-wide results and caveats: Roughly 5 TRBV segments occurring more often in patients than controls included TRBV5-6, TRBV5-1 and TRBV20-1.

Unique molecular identifiers were carried by the TCR beta cDNA libraries. MiXCR, run by TCRdb on the PCR reads, gives a single entry per CDR3 protein. Here the sample spans about 680,000 distinct CDR3 sequences, around 60% being singletons. Their specific antigens are unknown. The sample was blood. All receptors come from a girl aged 2-15 years with multiple sclerosis.

The sample holds a few counts of this clonotype. The rearrangement links TRBV29-1 to TRBJ2-7, with 14 bases matching TRBD2. Per the germline V gene, CDR1 is SQVTM and CDR2 is ANQGSEA. The trim removed 7 bases at V and 0 bases at J, leaving 5 bases unmatched. This CDR3 has 15 amino acids. The CDR3 here is CSGVGTSGSSYEQYF. The CDR3, as DNA: TGCAGCGGCGTGGGGACTAGCGGGAGCTCCTACGAGCAGTACTTC.

The J gene is TRBJ2-1, the V gene TRBV6-5, with a tentative D call TRBD2 (6 bases). In germline, CDR1 is MNHEY, CDR2 SVGAGI. V lost 3 bases and J 4 bases, leaving 10 bases between the germline ends. CDR3 length: 14 amino acids. This CDR3 is CASSYAGTYNEQFF. The CDR3 DNA reads TGTGCCAGCAGTTATGCGGGGACGTACAATGAGCAGTTCTTC.

The chain employs TRBV5-1 and TRBJ2-3, with 9 bases lining up with TRBD2. J was trimmed by 0 bases and V by 6 bases; bases with no gene match: 11. CDR1 is SGHRS and CDR2 is YFSETQ in the germline V gene. This CDR3 comprises 17 residues. CDR3 residues: CASMILVAGASTDTQYF. The CDR3 DNA is TGCGCCAGCATGATCCTAGTAGCGGGGGCTAGCACAGATACGCAGTATTTT.

This clonotype was detected a few times. V and J are TRBV5-1 and TRBJ2-7, with TRBD1 as a possible D gene (6 bases). Germline V CDR1 and CDR2: SGHRS, YFSETQ. V was cut by 4 bases and J by 4 bases, with 12 bases left in between. The CDR3 has 13 residues. This chain's CDR3 is CASSRWTAYEQYF. CDR3 in DNA: TGCGCCAGCAGCCGCTGGACAGCGTACGAGCAGTACTTC. The complete variable domain, with remaining parts taken from reference TRBV5-1 and TRBJ2-7, reads KAGVTQTPRYLIKTRGQQVTLSCSPISGHRSVSWYQQTPGQGLQFLFEYFSETQRNKGNFPGRFSGRQFSNSRSEMNVSTLELGDSALYLCASSRWTAYEQYFGPGTRLTVT.

For this clonotype: At one boundary the junction diverges from the germline segment, which might be a read error. The chain couples TRBV5-1 to TRBJ2-2; the D gene is possibly TRBD1 (6 bases). Germline V CDR1 and CDR2: SGHRS, YFSETQ. The CDR3 spans 13 residues. CDR3 loop: CASSPQGSGELFF. The CDR3, as DNA: TGTGCCAGCAGTCCCCAGGGGTCCGGGGAGCTGTTTTTT.

The V and J genes are TRBV11-2 and TRBJ1-1; no clear D gene. Trimming took 2 bases from V and 3 from J, leaving 7 bases between them. Per germline, CDR1 SGHAT and CDR2 FQNNGV. This CDR3 comprises 13 residues. In DNA, the CDR3 is TGTGCCAGCAGCTTAAGGTTTGACACTGAAGCTTTCTTT. This codes for CASSLRFDTEAFF.

Comment on this clonotype: The junction does not match germline at one end; this may be a read error. The chain combines TRBV7-2 with TRBJ2-3; D is perhaps TRBD2 (6 bases). The germline CDR1 and CDR2 sequences are SGHTA and FQGNSA. The CDR3 runs to 15 residues. The CDR3 loop is CVSSLGLAFTDTQYF. The CDR3 DNA sequence: TGTGTCAGCAGCTTGGGACTGGCTTTCACAGATACGCAGTATTTT.

The V call is TRBV6-6, the J call TRBJ2-5; weak D call: TRBD2 (6 bases). V lost 6 bases and J 3 bases, leaving 14 bases between the germline ends. The CDR3 has 14 amino acids. The germline gives CDR1 MNHNY, CDR2 SVGAGI (reference sequence). The CDR3 DNA sequence: TGTGCCAGCAGGCCCCCGGGACTGGAAGAGACCCAGTACTTC. Translated, it gives CASRPPGLEETQYF.

The V and J genes are TRBV7-3 and TRBJ2-1; 9 bases fit TRBD2. Germline V lookup: CDR1 SGHTA, CDR2 FQGTGA. CDR3 length: 14 amino acids. Unmatched junction bases numbered 3, after V lost 2 bases and J lost 7 bases. For the CDR3, the DNA is TGTGCCAGCAGCTTAGGGACTAGCCGGAATGAGCAGTTCTTC. This codes for CASSLGTSRNEQFF.

This clonotype was detected a few times. The chain carries TRBV12-3 or TRBV12-4 and TRBJ2-7, with D possibly matching TRBD2 (7 bases). V was clipped by 1 base and J by 6 bases, with 22 bases between them. This CDR3 contains 17 residues. DNA for the CDR3: TGTGCCAGCAGTTTAGGACCCGTAGGGGGGGCGGTAGTCGAGCAGTACTTC. Amino acid sequence: CASSLGPVGGAVVEQYF.

The V call is TRBV5-1, the J call TRBJ2-1, with a tentative D call TRBD1 (6 bases). The CDR3 sequence is 15 residues long. CDR1 and CDR2 (germline): SGHRS, YFSETQ. V was clipped by 4 bases and J by 5 bases, with 16 bases between them. DNA for the CDR3: TGCGCCAGCAGCCCCAGTATGGCAGGGGACAATGAGCAGTTCTTC. Its translation: CASSPSMAGDNEQFF. Full variable domain (outside the CDR3, taken from reference TRBV5-1 and TRBJ2-1): KAGVTQTPRYLIKTRGQQVTLSCSPISGHRSVSWYQQTPGQGLQFLFEYFSETQRNKGNFPGRFSGRQFSNSRSEMNVSTLELGDSALYLCASSPSMAGDNEQFFGPGTRLTVL.

This chain links TRBV7-2 with TRBJ1-4; D gene uncertain. CDR1 and CDR2 (germline): SGHTA, FQGNSA. There are 15 residues in the CDR3. Trimming took off 5 bases at V and 7 bases at J, with 17 bases between the two ends. CDR3 residues: CASSPDEGRREKLFF. In DNA form, the CDR3 reads TGTGCCAGCAGCCCAGACGAGGGTCGACGTGAAAAACTGTTTTTT.

The V gene is TRBV6-5, the J gene TRBJ2-7; no definite D call. V lost 5 bases and J 7 bases, leaving 21 bases between the germline ends. The germline V gene has CDR1 MNHEY and CDR2 SVGAGI. The CDR3 length is 15 residues. CDR3 nucleotide sequence: TGTGCCAGCAGTCCTTCGGGTGTTGCAGGAAAGGAGCAGTACTTC. Translating it yields CASSPSGVAGKEQYF.

The gene calls are TRBV30 and TRBJ1-1; D gene ambiguous. Trimming stripped 2 bases from V and 2 bases from J, with 12 bases between. There are 14 residues in the CDR3. The germline V gene encodes CDR1 GTSNPN and CDR2 SVGIG (reference sequence). The DNA for the CDR3 is TGTGCCTGGAGTTCGGATTCAATTAACACTGAAGCTTTCTTT. Translated: CAWSSDSINTEAFF. The full variable domain, its missing parts supplied by reference TRBV30 and TRBJ1-1, is SQTIHQWPATLVQPVGSPLSLECTVEGTSNPNLYWYRQAAGRGLQLLFYSVGIGQISSEVPQNLSASRPQDRQFILSSKKLLLSDSGFYLCAWSSDSINTEAFFGQGTRLTVV.

V and J are TRBV6-1 and TRBJ2-3, with a possible D match to TRBD2 (5 bases). CDR1 is MNHNS, CDR2 SASEGT, per germline. The CDR3 extends over 16 amino acids. Trimming shortened V by 0 bases and J by 4 bases, and 14 bases separated the two germline ends. In nucleotides, the CDR3 is TGTGCCAGCAGTGAAGCGTGGACTCAGATTTCAGATACGCAGTATTTT. It is translated as CASSEAWTQISDTQYF.

V is TRBV27 and J is TRBJ2-7; D possibly uses TRBD1 or TRBD2 (5 bases each). Germline CDR1 and CDR2: MNHEY and SMNVEV (reference sequence). The CDR3 has 16 residues. V was pared by 2 bases and J by 0 bases, with 14 bases between. The CDR3 loop reads CASSLIAGTNSYEQYF. The DNA of the CDR3 is TGTGCCAGCAGTTTAATCGCAGGGACGAACTCCTACGAGCAGTACTTC.